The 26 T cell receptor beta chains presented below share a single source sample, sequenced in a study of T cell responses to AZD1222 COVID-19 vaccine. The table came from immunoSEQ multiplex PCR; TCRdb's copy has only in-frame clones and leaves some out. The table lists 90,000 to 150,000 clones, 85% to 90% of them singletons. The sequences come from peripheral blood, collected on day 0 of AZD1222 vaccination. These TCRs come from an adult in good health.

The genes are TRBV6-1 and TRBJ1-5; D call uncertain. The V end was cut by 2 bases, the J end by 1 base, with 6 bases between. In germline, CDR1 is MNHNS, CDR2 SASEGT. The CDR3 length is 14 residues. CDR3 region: CASSEFGSNQPQHF. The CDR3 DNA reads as TGTGCCAGCAGTGAATTTGGCAGCAATCAGCCCCAGCATTTT.

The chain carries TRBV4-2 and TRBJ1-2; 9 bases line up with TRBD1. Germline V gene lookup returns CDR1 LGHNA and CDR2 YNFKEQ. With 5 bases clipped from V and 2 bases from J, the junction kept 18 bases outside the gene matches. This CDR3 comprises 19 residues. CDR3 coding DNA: TGTGCCAGCAGCGGACCGGATATCGACAGGGGGAAACTCAACTATGGCTACACCTTC. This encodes CASSGPDIDRGKLNYGYTF.

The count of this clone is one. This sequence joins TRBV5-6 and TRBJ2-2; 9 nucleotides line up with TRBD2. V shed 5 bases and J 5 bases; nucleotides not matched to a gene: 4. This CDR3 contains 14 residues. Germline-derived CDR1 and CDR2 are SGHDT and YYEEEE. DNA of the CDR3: TGTGCCAGCAGGTCGCGGGGGGGAACCGGGGAGCTGTTTTTT. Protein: CASRSRGGTGELFF.

CDR3 amino acids: CASSFRDGGKLFF. CDR3 nucleotides: TGTGCCAGCAGCTTCAGGGACGGGGGAAAACTGTTTTTT. The rearrangement uses TRBV7-2 and TRBJ1-4; D might be TRBD1 (5 bases). The CDR3 sequence is 13 residues long. With 3 bases removed from V and 10 bases from J, the gap between germline ends came to 12 bases. Germline assignment: CDR1 SGHTA and CDR2 FQGNSA. The full variable domain, with the rest looked up from reference TRBV7-2 and TRBJ1-4, is GAGVSQSPSNKVTEKGKDVELRCDPISGHTALYWYRQSLGQGLEFLIYFQGNSAPDKSGLPSDRFSAERTGGSVSTLTIQRTQQEDSAVYLCASSFRDGGKLFFGSGTQLSVL.

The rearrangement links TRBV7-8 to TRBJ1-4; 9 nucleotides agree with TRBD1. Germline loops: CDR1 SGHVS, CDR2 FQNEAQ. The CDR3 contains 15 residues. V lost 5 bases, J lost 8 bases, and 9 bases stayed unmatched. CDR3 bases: TGTGCCAGCAGCACCCCGGGACAGGGAACGGAAAAACTGTTTTTT. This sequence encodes CASSTPGQGTEKLFF.

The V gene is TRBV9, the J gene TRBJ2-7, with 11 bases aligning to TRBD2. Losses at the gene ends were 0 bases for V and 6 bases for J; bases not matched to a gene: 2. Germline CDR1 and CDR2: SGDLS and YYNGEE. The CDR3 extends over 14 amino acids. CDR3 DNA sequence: TGTGCCAGCAGCGTAGGACTAGCGGGGATCGAGCAGTACTTC. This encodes CASSVGLAGIEQYF. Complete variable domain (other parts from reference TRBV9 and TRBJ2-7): DSGVTQTPKHLITATGQRVTLRCSPRSGDLSVYWYQQSLDQGLQFLIQYYNGEERAKGNILERFSAQQFPDLHSELNLSSLELGDSALYFCASSVGLAGIEQYFGPGTRLTVT.

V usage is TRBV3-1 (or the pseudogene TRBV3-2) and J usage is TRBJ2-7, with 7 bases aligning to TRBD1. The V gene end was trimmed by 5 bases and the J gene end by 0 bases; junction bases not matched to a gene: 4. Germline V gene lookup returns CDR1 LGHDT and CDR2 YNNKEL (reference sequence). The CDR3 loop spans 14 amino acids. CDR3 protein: CASSSTGISYEQYF. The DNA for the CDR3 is TGTGCCAGCAGCTCGACAGGGATCTCCTACGAGCAGTACTTC.

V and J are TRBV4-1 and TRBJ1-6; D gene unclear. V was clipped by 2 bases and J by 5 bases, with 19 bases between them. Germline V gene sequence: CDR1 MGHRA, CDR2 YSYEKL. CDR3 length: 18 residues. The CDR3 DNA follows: TGCGCCAGCAGCCAATCTGGCACGGCCACCATAGATAATTCACCCCTCCACTTT. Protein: CASSQSGTATIDNSPLHF.

CDR3 region: CASSFPGLLTDTQYF. In DNA, the CDR3 is TGTGCCAGCAGCTTTCCGGGACTACTCACAGATACGCAGTATTTT. J is TRBJ2-3 and V is TRBV5-4; 7 bases fit TRBD2. Germline V gene lookup returns CDR1 SGHNT and CDR2 YYREEE (reference sequence). The CDR3 contains 15 residues. The V and J ends lost 2 bases and 2 bases, in that order; junction bases with no gene match: 5.

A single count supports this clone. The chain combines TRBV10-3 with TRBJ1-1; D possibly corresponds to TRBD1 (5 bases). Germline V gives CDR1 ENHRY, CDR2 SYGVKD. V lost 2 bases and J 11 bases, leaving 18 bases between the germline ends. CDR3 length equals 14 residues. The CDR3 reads CAISETRPEGQAFF. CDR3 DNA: TGTGCCATCAGTGAGACGCGGCCGGAGGGGCAGGCTTTCTTT.

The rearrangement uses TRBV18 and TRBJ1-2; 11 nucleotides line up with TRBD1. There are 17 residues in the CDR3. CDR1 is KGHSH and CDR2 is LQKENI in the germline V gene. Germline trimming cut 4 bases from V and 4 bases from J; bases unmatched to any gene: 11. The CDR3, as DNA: TGTGCCAGCTCACGACTCGGACAGGGGGCTTCGGTCTATGGCTACACCTTC. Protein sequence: CASSRLGQGASVYGYTF. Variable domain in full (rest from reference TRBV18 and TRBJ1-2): NAGVMQNPRHLVRRRGQEARLRCSPMKGHSHVYWYRQLPEEGLKFMVYLQKENIIDESGMPKERFSAEFPKEGPSILRIQQVVRGDSAAYFCASSRLGQGASVYGYTFGSGTRLTVV.

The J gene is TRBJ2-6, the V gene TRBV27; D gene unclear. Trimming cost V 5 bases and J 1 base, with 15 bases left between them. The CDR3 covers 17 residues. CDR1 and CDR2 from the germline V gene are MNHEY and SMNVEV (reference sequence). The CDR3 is CASSLRVRESGANVLTF. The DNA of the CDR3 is TGTGCCAGCAGTCTCCGAGTTAGAGAGTCTGGGGCCAACGTCCTGACTTTC.

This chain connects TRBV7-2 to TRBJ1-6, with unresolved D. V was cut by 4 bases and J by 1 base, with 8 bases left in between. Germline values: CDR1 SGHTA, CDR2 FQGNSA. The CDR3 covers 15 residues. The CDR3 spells CASSYRESYNSPLHF. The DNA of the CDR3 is TGTGCCAGCAGCTACCGGGAGTCCTATAATTCACCCCTCCACTTT.

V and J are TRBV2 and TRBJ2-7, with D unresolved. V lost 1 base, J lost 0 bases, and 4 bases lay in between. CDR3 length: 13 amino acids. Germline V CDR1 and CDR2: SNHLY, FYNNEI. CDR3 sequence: CASSEGSSYEQYF. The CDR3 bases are TGTGCCAGCAGTGAAGGGTCCTCCTACGAGCAGTACTTC.

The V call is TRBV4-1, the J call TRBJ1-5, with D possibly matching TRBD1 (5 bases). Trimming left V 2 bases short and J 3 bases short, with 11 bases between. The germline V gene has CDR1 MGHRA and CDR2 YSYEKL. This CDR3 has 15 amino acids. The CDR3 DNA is TGCGCCAGCAGCCAACTGGGACTGGACAATCAGCCCCAGCATTTT. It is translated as CASSQLGLDNQPQHF.

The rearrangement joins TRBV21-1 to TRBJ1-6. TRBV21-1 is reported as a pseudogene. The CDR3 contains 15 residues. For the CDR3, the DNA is TGTGCCAGCAGCAAGGGGAGGGTCGGCGACTCACCCCTCCACTTT. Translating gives CASSKGRVGDSPLHF.

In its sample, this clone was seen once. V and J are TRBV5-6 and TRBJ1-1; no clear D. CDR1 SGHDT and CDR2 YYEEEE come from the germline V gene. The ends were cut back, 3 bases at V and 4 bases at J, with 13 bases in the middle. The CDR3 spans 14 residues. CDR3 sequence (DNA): TGTGCCAGCAGCTCCCCCGTCGGAAGCACTGAAGCTTTCTTT. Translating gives CASSSPVGSTEAFF.

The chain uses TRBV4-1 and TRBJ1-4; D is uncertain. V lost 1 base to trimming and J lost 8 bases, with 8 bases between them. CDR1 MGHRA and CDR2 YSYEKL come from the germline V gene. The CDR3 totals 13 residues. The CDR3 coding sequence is TGCGCCAGCAGCCAAGGACCGGTAGAAAAACTGTTTTTT. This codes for CASSQGPVEKLFF.

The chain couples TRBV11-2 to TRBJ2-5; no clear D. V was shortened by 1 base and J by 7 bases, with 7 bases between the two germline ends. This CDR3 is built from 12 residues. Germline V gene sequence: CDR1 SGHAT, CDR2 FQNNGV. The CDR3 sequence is CASSLGGPTQYF. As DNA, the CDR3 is TGTGCCAGCAGCTTAGGTGGTCCGACCCAGTACTTC.

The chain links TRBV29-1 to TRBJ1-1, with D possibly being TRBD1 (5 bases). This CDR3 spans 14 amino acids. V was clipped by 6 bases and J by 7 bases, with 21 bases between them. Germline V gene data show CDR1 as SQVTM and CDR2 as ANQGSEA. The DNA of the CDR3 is TGCAGCGTGATACAGCTCTCGGGGGAGGTTGAAGCTTTCTTT. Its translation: CSVIQLSGEVEAFF. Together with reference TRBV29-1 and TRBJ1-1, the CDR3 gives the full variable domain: SAVISQKPSRDICQRGTSLTIQCQVDSQVTMMFWYRQQPGQSLTLIATANQGSEATYESGFVIDKFPISRPNLTFSTLTVSNMSPEDSSIYLCSVIQLSGEVEAFFGQGTRLTVV.

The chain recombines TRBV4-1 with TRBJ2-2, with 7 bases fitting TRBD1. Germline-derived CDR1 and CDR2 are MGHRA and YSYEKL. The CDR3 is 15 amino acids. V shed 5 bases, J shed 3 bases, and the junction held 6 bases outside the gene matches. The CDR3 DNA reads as TGCGCCAGCAGCTACCGACAGGGCCACACCGGGGAGCTGTTTTTT. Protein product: CASSYRQGHTGELFF.

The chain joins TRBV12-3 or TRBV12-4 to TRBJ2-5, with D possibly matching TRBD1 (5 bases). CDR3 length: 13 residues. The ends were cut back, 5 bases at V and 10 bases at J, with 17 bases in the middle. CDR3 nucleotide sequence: TGTGCCAGCAGTGCAGGGATGAGGACGGTCCAGTACTTC. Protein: CASSAGMRTVQYF.

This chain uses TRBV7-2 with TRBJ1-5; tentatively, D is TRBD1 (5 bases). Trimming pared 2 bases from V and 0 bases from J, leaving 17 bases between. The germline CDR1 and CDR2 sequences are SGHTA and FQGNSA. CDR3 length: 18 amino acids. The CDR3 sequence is CASSLRGGGVRSNQPQHF. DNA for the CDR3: TGTGCCAGCAGCTTAAGAGGTGGGGGGGTGCGTAGCAATCAGCCCCAGCATTTT.

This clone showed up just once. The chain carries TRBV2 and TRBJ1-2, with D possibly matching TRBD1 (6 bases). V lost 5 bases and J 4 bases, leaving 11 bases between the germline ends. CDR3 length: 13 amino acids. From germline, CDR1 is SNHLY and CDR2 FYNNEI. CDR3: CASSSGEGYGYTF. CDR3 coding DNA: TGTGCCAGCAGTTCAGGGGAGGGCTATGGCTACACCTTC.

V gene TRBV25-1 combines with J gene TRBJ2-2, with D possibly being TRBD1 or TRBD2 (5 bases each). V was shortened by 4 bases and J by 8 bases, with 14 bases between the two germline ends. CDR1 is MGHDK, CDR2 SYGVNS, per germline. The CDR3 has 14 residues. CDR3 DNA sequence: TGTGCCAGCAGTGCCTGGACTGGGGCTGGGGAGCTGTTTTTT. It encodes CASSAWTGAGELFF.

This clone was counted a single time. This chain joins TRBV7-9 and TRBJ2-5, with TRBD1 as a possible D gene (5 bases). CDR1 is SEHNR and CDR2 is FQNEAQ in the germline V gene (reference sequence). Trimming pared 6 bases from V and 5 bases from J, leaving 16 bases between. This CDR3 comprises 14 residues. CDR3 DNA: TGTGCCAGCAGTTTTCAGGGTTCTTTGGAGACCCAGTACTTC. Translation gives CASSFQGSLETQYF.